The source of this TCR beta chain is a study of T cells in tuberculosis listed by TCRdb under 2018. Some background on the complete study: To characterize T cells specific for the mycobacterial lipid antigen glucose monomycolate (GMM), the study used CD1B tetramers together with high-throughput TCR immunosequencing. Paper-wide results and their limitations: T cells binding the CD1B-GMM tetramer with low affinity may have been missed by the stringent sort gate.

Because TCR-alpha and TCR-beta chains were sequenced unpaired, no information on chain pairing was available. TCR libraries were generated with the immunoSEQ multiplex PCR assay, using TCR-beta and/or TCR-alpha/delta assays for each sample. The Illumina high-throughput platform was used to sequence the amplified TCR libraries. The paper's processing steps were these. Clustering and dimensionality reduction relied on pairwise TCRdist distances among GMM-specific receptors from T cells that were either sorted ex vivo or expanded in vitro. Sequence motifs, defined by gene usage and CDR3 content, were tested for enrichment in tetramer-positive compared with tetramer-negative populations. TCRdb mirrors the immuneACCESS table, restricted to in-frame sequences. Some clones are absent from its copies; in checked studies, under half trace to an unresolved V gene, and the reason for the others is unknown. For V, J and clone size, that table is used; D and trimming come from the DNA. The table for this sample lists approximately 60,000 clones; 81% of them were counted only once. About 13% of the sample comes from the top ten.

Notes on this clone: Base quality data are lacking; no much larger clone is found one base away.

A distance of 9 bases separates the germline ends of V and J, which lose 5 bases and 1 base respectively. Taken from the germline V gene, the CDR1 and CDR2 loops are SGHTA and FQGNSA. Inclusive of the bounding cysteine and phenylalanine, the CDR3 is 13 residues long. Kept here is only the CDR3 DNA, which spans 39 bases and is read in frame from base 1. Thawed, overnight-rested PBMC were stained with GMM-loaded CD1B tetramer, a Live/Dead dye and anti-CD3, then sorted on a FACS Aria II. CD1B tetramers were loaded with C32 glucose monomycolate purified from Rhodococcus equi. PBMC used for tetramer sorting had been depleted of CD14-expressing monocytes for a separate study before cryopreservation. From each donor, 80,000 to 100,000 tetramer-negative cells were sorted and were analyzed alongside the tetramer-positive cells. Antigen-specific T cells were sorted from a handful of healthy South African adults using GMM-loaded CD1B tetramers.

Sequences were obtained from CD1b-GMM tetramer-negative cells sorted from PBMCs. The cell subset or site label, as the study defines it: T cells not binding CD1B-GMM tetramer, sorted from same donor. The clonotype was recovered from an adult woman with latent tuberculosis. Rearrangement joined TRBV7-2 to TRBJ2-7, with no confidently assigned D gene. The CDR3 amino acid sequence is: CASSPPRSYEQYF. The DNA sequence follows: TGTGCCAGCAGCCCCCCCAGATCCTACGAGCAGTACTTC.